The T cell receptor (beta chain) under discussion was sequenced for a study of vaccination and CD4 T cells after COVID-19. Study-level points and caveats: The study examined relatively few convalescent patients and included no early post-infection timepoints.

A note on this clonotype: Its antigen is not known.

Cultured CD4+ T-cell DNA underwent Oncomine TCR Beta short-read sequencing. MiXCR, run by TCRdb on the PCR reads, gives a single entry per CDR3 protein. The data hold under 25,000 distinct CDR3 sequences, with about 39% observed a single time. Treatment denoted: roughly 10-day PBMC culture with coronavirus spike peptide pools or control peptides (ViraFEST assay). Germline V lookup: CDR1 MGHDK, CDR2 SYGVNS. V lost 4 bases and J lost 9; bases outside the gene matches: 10. The CDR3 consists of 15 residues. Specimen: CD4+ T cells from blood, cultured in vitro. The receptor was isolated from a human donor who had recovered from COVID-19. The chain carries TRBV25-1 and TRBJ2-1, with 9 positions matching TRBD2. In DNA form, the CDR3 reads TGTGCCAGCAGTGTAGGTAGCGGGGGTATCGGTGAGCAGTTCTTC. Translating it yields CASSVGSGGIGEQFF.